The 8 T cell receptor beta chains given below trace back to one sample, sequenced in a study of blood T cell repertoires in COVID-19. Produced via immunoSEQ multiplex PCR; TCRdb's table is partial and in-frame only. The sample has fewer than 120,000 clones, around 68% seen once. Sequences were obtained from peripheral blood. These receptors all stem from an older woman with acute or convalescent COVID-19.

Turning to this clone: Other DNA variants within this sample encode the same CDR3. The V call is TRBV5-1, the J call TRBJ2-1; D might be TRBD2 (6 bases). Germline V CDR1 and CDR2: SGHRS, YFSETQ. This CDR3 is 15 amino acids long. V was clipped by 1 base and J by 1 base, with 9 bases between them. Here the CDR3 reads CASSLTGESYNEQFF. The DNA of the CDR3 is TGCGCCAGCAGCTTGACGGGGGAGTCCTACAATGAGCAGTTCTTC.

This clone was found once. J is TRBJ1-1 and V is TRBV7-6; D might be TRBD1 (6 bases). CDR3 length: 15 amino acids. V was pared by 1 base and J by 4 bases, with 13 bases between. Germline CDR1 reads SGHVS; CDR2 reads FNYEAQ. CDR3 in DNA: TGTGCCAGCAGCTTAGGCTCGTCAGGGGTCACTGAAGCTTTCTTT. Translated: CASSLGSSGVTEAFF.

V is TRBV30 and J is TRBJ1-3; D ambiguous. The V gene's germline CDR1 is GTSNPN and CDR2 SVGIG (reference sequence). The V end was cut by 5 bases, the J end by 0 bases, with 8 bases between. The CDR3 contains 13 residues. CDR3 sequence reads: CAWDTSSGNTIYF. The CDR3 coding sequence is TGTGCCTGGGACACGAGCTCTGGAAACACCATATATTTT.

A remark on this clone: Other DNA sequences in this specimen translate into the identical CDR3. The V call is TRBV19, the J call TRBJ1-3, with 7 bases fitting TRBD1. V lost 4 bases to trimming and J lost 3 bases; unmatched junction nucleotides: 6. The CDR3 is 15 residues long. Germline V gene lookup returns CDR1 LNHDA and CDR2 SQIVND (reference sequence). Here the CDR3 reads CASSTRTGGGNTIYF. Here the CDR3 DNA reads TGTGCCAGTAGTACTCGGACAGGAGGTGGAAACACCATATATTTT.

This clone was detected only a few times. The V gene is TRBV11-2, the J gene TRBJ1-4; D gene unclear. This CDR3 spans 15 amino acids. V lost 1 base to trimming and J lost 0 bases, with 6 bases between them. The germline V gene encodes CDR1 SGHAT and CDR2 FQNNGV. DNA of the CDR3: TGTGCCAGCAGCTTAGCTGGCCCAACTAATGAAAAACTGTTTTTT. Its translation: CASSLAGPTNEKLFF.

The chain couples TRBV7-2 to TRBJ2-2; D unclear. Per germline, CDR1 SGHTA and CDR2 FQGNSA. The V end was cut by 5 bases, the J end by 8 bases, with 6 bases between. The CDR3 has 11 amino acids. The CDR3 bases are TGTGCCAGCAGCCGGTGGGGGGAGCTGTTTTTT. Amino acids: CASSRWGELFF.

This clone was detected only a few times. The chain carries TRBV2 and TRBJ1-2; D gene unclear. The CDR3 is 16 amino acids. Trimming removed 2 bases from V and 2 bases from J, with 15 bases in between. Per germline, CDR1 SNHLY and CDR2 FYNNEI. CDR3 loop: CASSEIEGKGNYGYTF. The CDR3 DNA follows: TGTGCCAGCAGTGAAATTGAGGGAAAAGGGAACTATGGCTACACCTTC.

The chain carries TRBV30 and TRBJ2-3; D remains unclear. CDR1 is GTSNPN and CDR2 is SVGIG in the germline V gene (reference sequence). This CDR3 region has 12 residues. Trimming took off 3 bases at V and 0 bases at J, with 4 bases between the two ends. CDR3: CAWSESTDTQYF. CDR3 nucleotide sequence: TGTGCCTGGAGCGAGAGCACAGATACGCAGTATTTT.